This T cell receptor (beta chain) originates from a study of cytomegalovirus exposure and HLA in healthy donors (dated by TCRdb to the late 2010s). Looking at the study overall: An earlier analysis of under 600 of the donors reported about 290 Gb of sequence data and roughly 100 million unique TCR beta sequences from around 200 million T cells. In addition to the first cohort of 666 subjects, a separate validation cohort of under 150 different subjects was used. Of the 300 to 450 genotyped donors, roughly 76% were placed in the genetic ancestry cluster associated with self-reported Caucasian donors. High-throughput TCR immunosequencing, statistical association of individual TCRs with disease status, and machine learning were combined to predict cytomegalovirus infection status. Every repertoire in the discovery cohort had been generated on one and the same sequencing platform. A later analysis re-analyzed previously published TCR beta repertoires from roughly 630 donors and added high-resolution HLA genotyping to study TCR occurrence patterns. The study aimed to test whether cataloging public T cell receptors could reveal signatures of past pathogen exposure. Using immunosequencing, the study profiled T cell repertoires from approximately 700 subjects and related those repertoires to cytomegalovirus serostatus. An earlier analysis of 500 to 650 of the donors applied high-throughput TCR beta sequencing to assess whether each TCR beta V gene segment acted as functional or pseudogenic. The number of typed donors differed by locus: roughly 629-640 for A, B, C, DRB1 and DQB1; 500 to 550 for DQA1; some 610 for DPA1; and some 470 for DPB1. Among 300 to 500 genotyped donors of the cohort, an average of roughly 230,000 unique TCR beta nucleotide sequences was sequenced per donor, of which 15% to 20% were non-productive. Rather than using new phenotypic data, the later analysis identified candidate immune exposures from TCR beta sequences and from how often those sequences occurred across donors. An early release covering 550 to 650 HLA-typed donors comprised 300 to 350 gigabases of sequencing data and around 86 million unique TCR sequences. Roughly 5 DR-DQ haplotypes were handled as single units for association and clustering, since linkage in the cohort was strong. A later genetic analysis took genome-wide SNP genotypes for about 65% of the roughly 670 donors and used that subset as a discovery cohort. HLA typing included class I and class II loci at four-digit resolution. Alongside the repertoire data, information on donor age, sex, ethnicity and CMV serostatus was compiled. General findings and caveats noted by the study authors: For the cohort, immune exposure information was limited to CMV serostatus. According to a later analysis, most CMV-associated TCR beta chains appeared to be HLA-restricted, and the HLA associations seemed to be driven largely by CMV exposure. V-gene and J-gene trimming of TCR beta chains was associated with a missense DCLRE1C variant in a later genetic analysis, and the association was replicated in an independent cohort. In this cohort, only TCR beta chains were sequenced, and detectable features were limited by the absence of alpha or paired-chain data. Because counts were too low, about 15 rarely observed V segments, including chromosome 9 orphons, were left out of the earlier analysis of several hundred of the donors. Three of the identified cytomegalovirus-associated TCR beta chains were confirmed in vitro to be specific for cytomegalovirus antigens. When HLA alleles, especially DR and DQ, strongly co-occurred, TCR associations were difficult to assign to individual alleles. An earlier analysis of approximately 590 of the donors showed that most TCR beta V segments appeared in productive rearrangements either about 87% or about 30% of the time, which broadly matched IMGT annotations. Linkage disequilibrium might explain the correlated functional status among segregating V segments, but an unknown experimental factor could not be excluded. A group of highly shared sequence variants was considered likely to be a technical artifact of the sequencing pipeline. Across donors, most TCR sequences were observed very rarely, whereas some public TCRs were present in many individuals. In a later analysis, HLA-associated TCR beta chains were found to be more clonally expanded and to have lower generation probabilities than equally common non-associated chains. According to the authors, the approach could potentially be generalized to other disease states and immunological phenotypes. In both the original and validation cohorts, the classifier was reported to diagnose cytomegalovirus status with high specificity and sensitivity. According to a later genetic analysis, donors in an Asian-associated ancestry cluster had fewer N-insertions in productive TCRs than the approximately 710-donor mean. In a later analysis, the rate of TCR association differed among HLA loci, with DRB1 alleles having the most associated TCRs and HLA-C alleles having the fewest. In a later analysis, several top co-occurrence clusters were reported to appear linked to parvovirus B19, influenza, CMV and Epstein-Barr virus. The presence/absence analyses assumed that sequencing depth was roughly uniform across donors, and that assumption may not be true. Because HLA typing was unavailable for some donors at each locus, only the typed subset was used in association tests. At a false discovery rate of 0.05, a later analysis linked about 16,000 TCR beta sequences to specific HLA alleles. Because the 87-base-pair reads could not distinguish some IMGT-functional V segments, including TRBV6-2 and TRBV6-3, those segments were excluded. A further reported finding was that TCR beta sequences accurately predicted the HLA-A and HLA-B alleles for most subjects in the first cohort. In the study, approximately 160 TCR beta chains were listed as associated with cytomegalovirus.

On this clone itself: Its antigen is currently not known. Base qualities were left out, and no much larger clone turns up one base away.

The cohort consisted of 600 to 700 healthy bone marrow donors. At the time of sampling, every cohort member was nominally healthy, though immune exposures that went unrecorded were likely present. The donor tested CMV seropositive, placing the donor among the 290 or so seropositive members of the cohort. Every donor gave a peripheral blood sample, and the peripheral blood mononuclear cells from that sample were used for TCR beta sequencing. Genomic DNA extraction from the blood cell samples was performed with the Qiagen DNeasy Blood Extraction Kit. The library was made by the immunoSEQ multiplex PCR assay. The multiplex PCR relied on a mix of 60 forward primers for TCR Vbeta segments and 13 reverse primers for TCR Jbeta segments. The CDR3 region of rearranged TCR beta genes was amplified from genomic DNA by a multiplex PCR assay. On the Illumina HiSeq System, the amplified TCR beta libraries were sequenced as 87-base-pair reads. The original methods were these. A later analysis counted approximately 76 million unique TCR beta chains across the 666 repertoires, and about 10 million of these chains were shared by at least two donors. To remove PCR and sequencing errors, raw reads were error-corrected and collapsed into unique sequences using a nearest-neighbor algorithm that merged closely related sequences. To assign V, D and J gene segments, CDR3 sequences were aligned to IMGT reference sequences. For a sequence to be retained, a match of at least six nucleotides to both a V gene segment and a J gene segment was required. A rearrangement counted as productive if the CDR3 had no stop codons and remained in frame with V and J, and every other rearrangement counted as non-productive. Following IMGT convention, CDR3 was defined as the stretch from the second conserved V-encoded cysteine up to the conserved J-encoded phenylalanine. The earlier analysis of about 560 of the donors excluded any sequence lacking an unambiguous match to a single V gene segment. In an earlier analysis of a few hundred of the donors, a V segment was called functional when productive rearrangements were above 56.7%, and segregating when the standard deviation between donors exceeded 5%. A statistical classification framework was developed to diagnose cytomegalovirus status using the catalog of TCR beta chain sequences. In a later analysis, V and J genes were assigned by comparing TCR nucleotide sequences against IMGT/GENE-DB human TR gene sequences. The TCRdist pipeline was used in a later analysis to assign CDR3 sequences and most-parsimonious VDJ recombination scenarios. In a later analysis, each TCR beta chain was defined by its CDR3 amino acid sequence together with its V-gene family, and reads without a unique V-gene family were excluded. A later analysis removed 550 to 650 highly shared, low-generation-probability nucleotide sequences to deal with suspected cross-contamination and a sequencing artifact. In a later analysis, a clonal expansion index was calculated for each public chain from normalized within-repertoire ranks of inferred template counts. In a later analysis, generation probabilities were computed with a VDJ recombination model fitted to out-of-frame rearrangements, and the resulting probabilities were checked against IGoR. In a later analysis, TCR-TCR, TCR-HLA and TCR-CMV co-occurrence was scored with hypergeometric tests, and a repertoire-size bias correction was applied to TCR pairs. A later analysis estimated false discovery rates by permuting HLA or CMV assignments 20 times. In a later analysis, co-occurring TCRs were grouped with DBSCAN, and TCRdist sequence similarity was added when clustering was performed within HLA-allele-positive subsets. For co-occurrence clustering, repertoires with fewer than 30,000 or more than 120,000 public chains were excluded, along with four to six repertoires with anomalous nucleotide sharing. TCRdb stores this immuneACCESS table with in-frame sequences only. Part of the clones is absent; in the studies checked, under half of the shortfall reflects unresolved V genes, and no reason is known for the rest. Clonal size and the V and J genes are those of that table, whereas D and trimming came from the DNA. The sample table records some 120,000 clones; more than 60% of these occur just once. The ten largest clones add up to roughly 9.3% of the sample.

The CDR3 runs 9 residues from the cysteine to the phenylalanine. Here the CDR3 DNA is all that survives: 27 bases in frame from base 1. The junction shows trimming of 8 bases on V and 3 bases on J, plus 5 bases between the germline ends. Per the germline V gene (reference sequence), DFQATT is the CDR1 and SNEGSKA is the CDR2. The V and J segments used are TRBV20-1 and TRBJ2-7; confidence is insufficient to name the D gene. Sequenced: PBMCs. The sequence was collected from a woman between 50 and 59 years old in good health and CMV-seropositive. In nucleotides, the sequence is TGCAGTACCAGCTACGAGCAGTACTTC. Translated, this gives CSTSYEQYF.